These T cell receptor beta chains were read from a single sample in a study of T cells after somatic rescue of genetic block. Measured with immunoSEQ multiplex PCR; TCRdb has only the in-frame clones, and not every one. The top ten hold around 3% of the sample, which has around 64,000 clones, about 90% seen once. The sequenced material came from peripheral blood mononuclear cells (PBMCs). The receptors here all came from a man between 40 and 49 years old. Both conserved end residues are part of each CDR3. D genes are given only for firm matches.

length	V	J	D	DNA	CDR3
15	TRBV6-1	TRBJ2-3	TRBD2	TGTGCCAGCAGTGCGAATGGACTAGCGGGGGATACGCAGTATTTT	CASSANGLAGDTQYF
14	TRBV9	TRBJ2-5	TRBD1	TGTGCCAGCAGCGTCACAGGGGGCAGAGAGACCCAGTACTTC	CASSVTGGRETQYF
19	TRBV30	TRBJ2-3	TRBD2	TGTGCCTGGAGTGGAGCGGCTAGCGGGGGGGTTATTTTTTCAGATACGCAGTATTTT	CAWSGAASGGVIFSDTQYF
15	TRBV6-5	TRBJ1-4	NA	TGTGCCAGCAGTACGCTACAGGGACGTAATGAAAAACTGTTTTTT	CASSTLQGRNEKLFF
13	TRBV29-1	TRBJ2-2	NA	TGCAGCGCCAGTTCGGCGGGGGCGGGGGAGCTGTTTTTT	CSASSAGAGELFF
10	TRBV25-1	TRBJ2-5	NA	TGTGCCGTCGGAGTTGAGACCCAGTACTTC	CAVGVETQYF
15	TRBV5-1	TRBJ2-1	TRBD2	TGCGCCAGCAGCTTGGTAGCGGGAGTATACAATGAGCAGTTCTTC	CASSLVAGVYNEQFF
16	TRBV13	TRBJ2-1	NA	TGTGCCAGCAGCTTAGGGACGGTGGGAAGCTACGATGAGCAGTTCTTC	CASSLGTVGSYDEQFF
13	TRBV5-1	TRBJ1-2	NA	TGCGCCAGCAGCCCGGGGGAGAACTATGGCTACACCTTC	CASSPGENYGYTF
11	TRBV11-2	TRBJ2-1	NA	TGTGCCAGCAGCCCTTACAATGAGCAGTTCTTC	CASSPYNEQFF
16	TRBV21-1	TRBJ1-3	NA	TGTGCCAGCAGCGTACGGGACAGGGATTCTGGAAACACCATATATTTT	CASSVRDRDSGNTIYF